These T cell receptor beta chains were read from a single sample in a study of T cells after yellow fever vaccination. MiXCR was run by TCRdb on the 5' RACE reads, yielding one entry per CDR3 protein. The table has a few hundred thousand distinct CDR3 sequences, roughly 17% seen once; the top ten hold roughly 17%. Sequencing was performed on PBMCs, taken 5 days after the first yellow fever vaccination. The receptors come from a man between 18 and 29 years old who received the YFV17D yellow fever vaccine. CDR3s include the opening cysteine and the closing phenylalanine or tryptophan. Fields, in order: V gene, D gene, J gene, clone size, CDR3 protein, CDR3 DNA. The D gene is left open where the match is weak. A clone size is listed for some rows: how often the clone was seen (once, few, many), or a class if it is expanded.

TRBV20-1,NA,TRBJ1-3,NA,CSAREQVAGNTIYF,TGCAGTGCTAGAGAACAGGTTGCTGGAAACACCATATATTTT
TRBV7-2,NA,TRBJ2-7,NA,CASTLGGGDEQYF,TGTGCCAGCACCCTCGGGGGTGGCGACGAGCAGTACTTC
TRBV29-1,NA,TRBJ1-3,NA,CSVSQLSGNTIYF,TGCAGCGTTTCCCAGCTCTCTGGAAACACCATATATTTT
TRBV18,NA,TRBJ1-4,few,CASSPGRGLYEKLFF,TGTGCCAGCTCACCAGGTCGGGGTCTTTATGAAAAACTGTTTTTT
TRBV9,NA,TRBJ2-6,few,CASSRSFSGANVLTF,TGTGCCAGCAGCCGAAGCTTTTCTGGGGCCAACGTCCTGACTTTC
TRBV5-5,TRBD2,TRBJ2-2,NA,CASSLGLVRELFF,TGTGCCAGCAGCCTTGGACTAGTCCGGGAGCTGTTTTTT
TRBV7-2,NA,TRBJ1-6,few,CASSSVGDYSPLHF,TGTGCCAGCAGCAGCGTCGGAGATTACTCACCCCTCCACTTT
TRBV5-1,NA,TRBJ1-1,NA,CASSPATVNTEAFF,TGCGCCAGCAGCCCAGCGACGGTGAACACTGAAGCTTTCTTT
TRBV13,TRBD1,TRBJ2-7,NA,CASSLGDRYYEQYF,TGTGCCAGCAGCTTGGGGGACAGGTACTACGAGCAGTACTTC
TRBV6-5,TRBD1,TRBJ1-2,NA,CASSYGDRRGYTF,TGTGCCAGCAGTTACGGGGACAGAAGAGGCTACACCTTC
TRBV5-1,NA,TRBJ2-2,many,CASSLDLLTGELFF,TGCGCCAGCAGCTTGGATCTCCTCACCGGGGAGCTGTTTTTT
TRBV5-1,NA,TRBJ1-1,few,CASSLEPGRRATEAFF,TGCGCCAGCAGCTTGGAGCCAGGGCGAAGGGCCACTGAAGCTTTCTTT
TRBV20-1,NA,TRBJ1-1,many,CSARGGTEAFF,TGCAGTGCTAGGGGGGGCACTGAAGCTTTCTTT
TRBV6-5,TRBD1,TRBJ2-3,few,CASSRRDSSVDTQYF,TGTGCCAGCAGCCGACGGGACAGCTCCGTAGATACGCAGTATTTT
TRBV7-2,NA,TRBJ2-5,few,CASSPSGWREETQYF,TGTGCCAGCAGCCCAAGCGGGTGGCGAGAGGAGACCCAGTACTTC
TRBV12-3/TRBV12-4,TRBD1,TRBJ2-7,NA,CASNSYADRKYF,TGTGCCAGCAACTCCTACGCGGACAGGAAGTACTTC
TRBV12-3/TRBV12-4,NA,TRBJ2-3,NA,CASAALTDTQYF,TGTGCCAGCGCGGCCCTGACAGATACGCAGTATTTT
TRBV5-4,NA,TRBJ2-7,NA,CASQSRGSGYEQYF,TGTGCCAGCCAGTCTCGGGGTAGCGGTTACGAGCAGTACTTC
TRBV4-3,NA,TRBJ2-1,many,CASSQDRGGNEQFF,TGCGCCAGCAGCCAAGACAGGGGGGGGAATGAGCAGTTCTTC
TRBV28,NA,TRBJ1-1,NA,CASSQPRNTEAFF,TGTGCCAGCAGTCAACCCCGGAACACTGAAGCTTTCTTT
TRBV7-3,TRBD2,TRBJ2-7,NA,CASSLQAGAYEQYF,TGTGCCAGCAGCTTGCAAGCGGGGGCCTACGAGCAGTACTTC
TRBV6-5,NA,TRBJ2-5,few,CASSYPSGIEGQETQYF,TGTGCCAGCAGTTACCCGAGTGGGATTGAGGGCCAAGAGACCCAGTACTTC
TRBV18,NA,TRBJ1-1,many,CASSPISDTTEAFF,TGTGCCAGCTCACCAATCTCTGATACCACTGAAGCTTTCTTT
TRBV11-2,NA,TRBJ1-3,NA,CASSYPMTESGNTIYF,TGTGCCAGCAGCTACCCCATGACGGAGTCTGGAAACACCATATATTTT
TRBV30,NA,TRBJ2-7,few,CAWSVPRLSHEQYF,TGTGCCTGGAGTGTCCCCCGCCTGAGTCACGAGCAGTACTTC
TRBV27,NA,TRBJ1-1,few,CASSLSTVAEAFF,TGTGCCAGCAGTTTATCCACAGTGGCGGAAGCTTTCTTT
TRBV5-1,TRBD1,TRBJ2-3,NA,CASSLWTGQDTQYF,TGCGCCAGCAGCTTATGGACAGGGCAGGATACGCAGTATTTT
TRBV2,TRBD1,TRBJ1-2,few,CASNLGQGLYYGYTF,TGTGCCAGCAACCTCGGACAGGGACTTTACTATGGCTACACCTTC
TRBV4-3,NA,TRBJ2-2,NA,CARSQIVEPGTGELFF,TGCGCCCGCAGCCAAATTGTAGAGCCTGGGACCGGGGAGCTGTTTTTT
TRBV12-5,NA,TRBJ2-1,NA,CASGTTGRVINEQFF,TGTGCTAGTGGTACCACAGGGAGGGTAATCAATGAGCAGTTCTTC
TRBV9,NA,TRBJ2-5,NA,CASSARPGMETQYF,TGTGCCAGCAGCGCCCGACCGGGGATGGAGACCCAGTACTTC
TRBV18,NA,TRBJ1-3,NA,CASSPRVGSGNTIYF,TGTGCCAGCTCACCAAGGGTCGGCTCTGGAAACACCATATATTTT
TRBV12-3/TRBV12-4,NA,TRBJ1-5,NA,CASSLNEGQPQHF,TGTGCCAGCAGTTTGAATGAGGGGCAGCCCCAGCATTTT
TRBV12-3/TRBV12-4,TRBD1,TRBJ1-1,NA,CASSPGQGAGEAFF,TGTGCCAGCAGTCCCGGACAGGGGGCGGGTGAAGCTTTCTTT
TRBV4-1,TRBD1,TRBJ1-1,NA,CASSQKQGTLNTEAFF,TGCGCCAGCAGCCAAAAACAGGGGACTTTGAACACTGAAGCTTTCTTT